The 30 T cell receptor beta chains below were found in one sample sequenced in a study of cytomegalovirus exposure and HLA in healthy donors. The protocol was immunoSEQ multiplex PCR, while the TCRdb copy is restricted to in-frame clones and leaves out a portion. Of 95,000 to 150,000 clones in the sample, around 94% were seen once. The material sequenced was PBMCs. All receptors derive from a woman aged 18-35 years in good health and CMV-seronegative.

In DNA, the CDR3 is TGTGCCTGGAGTGTACTAGGGTGGTATGCTAACTATGGCTACACCTTC. The encoded protein is CAWSVLGWYANYGYTF. The chain employs TRBV30 and TRBJ1-2; the D is unclear. Deletions cut 0 bases from V and 0 bases from J, with 14 bases between. The germline V gene has CDR1 GTSNPN and CDR2 SVGIG (reference sequence). The CDR3 covers 16 residues. The variable domain in full, completed from reference TRBV30 and TRBJ1-2, reads SQTIHQWPATLVQPVGSPLSLECTVEGTSNPNLYWYRQAAGRGLQLLFYSVGIGQISSEVPQNLSASRPQDRQFILSSKKLLLSDSGFYLCAWSVLGWYANYGYTFGSGTRLTVV.

The chain's CDR3 is CASSAEAPGEAFF. The CDR3 DNA reads TGTGCCAGCAGTGCGGAGGCGCCGGGTGAAGCTTTCTTT. V and J are TRBV2 and TRBJ1-1, with D uncertain. The CDR3 sequence is 13 residues long. Germline-derived CDR1 and CDR2 are SNHLY and FYNNEI. V was shortened by 4 bases and J by 7 bases, with 13 bases between the two germline ends.

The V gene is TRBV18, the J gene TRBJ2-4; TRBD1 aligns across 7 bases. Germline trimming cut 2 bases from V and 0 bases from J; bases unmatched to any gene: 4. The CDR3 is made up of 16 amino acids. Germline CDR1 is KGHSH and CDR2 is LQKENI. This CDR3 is CASSPGTAVAKNIQYF. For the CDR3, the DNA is TGTGCCAGCTCACCAGGGACAGCCGTAGCCAAAAACATTCAGTACTTC.

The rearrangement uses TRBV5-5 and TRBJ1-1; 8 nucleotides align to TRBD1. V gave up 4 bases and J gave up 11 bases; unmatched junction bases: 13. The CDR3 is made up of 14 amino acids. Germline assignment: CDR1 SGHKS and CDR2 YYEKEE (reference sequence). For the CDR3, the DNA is TGTGCCAGCAGCCTGCGGGGACAGGTCGGGGAGGCTTTCTTT. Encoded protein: CASSLRGQVGEAFF.

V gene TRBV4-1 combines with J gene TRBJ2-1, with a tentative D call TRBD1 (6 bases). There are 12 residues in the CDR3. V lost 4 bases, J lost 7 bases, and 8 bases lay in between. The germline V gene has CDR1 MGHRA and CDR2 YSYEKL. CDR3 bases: TGCGCCAGCAGCCTTCAGGGGAATGAGCAGTTCTTC. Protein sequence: CASSLQGNEQFF.

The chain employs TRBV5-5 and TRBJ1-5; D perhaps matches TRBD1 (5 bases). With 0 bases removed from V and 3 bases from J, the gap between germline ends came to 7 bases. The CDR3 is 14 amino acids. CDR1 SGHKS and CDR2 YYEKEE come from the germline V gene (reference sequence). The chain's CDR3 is CASSLDRFNQPQHF. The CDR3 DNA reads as TGTGCCAGCAGCTTGGACAGGTTCAATCAGCCCCAGCATTTT.

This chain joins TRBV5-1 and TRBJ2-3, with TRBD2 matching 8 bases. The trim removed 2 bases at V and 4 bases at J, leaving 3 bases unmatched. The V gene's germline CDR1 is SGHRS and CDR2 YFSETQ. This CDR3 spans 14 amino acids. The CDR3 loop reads CASSLLADSDTQYF. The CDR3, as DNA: TGCGCCAGCAGCTTACTAGCGGACTCAGATACGCAGTATTTT.

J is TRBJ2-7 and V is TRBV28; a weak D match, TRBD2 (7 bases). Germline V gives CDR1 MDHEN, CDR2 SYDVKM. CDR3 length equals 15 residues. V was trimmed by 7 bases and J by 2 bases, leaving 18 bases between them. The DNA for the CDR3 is TGTGCCAGCACCAAAGGGGGGGACGGACCCTACGAGCAGTACTTC. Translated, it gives CASTKGGDGPYEQYF.

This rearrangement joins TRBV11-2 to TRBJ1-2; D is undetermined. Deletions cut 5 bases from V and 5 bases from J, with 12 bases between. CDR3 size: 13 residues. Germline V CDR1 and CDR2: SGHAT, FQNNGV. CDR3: CASSRNSPYGYTF. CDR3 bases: TGTGCCAGCAGCCGAAACAGTCCTTATGGCTACACCTTC.

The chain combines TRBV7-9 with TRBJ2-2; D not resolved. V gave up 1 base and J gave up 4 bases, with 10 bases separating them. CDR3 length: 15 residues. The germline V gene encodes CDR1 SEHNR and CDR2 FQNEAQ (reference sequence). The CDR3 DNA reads TGTGCCAGCAGCTTAGGCCAAACGCGCACCGGGGAGCTGTTTTTT. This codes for CASSLGQTRTGELFF. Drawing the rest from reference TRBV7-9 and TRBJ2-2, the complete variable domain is DTGVSQNPRHKITKRGQNVTFRCDPISEHNRLYWYRQTLGQGPEFLTYFQNEAQLEKSRLLSDRFSAERPKGSFSTLEIQRTEQGDSAMYLCASSLGQTRTGELFFGEGSRLTVL.

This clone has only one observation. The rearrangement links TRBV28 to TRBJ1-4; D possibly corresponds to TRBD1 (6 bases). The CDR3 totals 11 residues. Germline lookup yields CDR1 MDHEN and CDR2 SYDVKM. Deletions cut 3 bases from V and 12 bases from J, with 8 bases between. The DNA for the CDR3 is TGTGCCAGCAGTTTCAGGGGAGAACTGTTTTTT. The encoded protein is CASSFRGELFF.

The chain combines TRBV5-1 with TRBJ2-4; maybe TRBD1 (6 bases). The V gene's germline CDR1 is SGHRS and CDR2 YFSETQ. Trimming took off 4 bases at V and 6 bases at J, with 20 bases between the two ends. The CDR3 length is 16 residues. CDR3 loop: CASSPLDGHRVNIQYF. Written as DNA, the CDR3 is TGCGCCAGCAGCCCGCTCGACGGACACAGGGTAAACATTCAGTACTTC. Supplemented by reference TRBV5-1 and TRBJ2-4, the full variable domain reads KAGVTQTPRYLIKTRGQQVTLSCSPISGHRSVSWYQQTPGQGLQFLFEYFSETQRNKGNFPGRFSGRQFSNSRSEMNVSTLELGDSALYLCASSPLDGHRVNIQYFGAGTRLSVL.

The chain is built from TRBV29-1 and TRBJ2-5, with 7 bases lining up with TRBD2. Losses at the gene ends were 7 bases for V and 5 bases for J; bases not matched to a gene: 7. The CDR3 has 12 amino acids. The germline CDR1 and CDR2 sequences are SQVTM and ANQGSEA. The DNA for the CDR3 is TGCAGCGCACAACTAGCGACGGAGACCCAGTACTTC. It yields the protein CSAQLATETQYF.

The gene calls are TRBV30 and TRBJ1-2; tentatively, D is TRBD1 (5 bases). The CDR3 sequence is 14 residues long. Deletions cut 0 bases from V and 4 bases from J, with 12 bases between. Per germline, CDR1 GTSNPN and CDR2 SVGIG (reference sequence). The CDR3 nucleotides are TGTGCCTGGAGTGTACAGGTGACGGCCTATGGCTACACCTTC. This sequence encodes CAWSVQVTAYGYTF.

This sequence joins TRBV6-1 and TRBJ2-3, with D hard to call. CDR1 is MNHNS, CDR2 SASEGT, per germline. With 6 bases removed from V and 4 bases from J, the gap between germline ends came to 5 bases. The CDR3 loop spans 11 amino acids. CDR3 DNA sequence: TGTGCCAGCAGGGTAGCAGATACGCAGTATTTT. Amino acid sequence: CASRVADTQYF.

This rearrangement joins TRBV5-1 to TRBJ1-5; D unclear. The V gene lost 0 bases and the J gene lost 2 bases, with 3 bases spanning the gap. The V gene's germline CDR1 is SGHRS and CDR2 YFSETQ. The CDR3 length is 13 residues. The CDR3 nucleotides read TGCGCCAGCAGCTTGGCGGGCAATCAGCCCCAGCATTTT. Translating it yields CASSLAGNQPQHF.

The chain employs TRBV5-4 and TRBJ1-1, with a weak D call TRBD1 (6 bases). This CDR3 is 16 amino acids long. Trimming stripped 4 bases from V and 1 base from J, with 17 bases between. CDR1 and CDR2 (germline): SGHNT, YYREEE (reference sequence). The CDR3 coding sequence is TGTGCCAGCAGCGGCGGGGGGGGGCGCAGGAACACTGAAGCTTTCTTT. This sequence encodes CASSGGGGRRNTEAFF.

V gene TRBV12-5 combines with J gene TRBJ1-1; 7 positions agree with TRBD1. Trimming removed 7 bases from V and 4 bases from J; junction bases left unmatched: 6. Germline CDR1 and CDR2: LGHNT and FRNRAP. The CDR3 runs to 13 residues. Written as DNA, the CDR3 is TGTGCTAGTGCCCGGGACAGCGGCACTGAAGCTTTCTTT. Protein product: CASARDSGTEAFF.

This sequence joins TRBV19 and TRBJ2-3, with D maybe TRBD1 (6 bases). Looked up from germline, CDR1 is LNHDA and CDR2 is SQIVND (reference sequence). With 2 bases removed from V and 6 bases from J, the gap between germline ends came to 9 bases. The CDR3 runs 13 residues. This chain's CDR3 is CASSITGSDTQYF. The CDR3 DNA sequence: TGTGCCAGTAGTATAACAGGGTCCGATACGCAGTATTTT.

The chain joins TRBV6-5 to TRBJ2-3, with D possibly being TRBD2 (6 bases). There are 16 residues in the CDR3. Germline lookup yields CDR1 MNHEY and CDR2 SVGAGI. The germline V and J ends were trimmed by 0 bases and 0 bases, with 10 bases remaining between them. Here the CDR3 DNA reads TGTGCCAGCAGTTACTCCACTAGCAGCAGCACAGATACGCAGTATTTT. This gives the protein CASSYSTSSSTDTQYF.

The CDR3 loop reads CASSLNWRRGEQYF. CDR3 DNA: TGTGCCAGCAGCTTAAATTGGCGAAGAGGGGAGCAGTACTTC. The chain employs TRBV7-8 and TRBJ2-7; TRBD2 is a possible D gene (5 bases). This CDR3 contains 14 residues. V was pared by 2 bases and J by 7 bases, with 15 bases between. CDR1 and CDR2 (germline): SGHVS, FQNEAQ.

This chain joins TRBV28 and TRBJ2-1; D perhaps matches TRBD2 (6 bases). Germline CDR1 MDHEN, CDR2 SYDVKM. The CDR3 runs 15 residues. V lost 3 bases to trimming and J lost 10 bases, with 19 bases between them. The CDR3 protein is CASSLGLGIYREQFF. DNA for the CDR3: TGTGCCAGCAGTTTGGGACTGGGAATTTATCGGGAGCAGTTCTTC. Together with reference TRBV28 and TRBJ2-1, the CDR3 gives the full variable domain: DVKVTQSSRYLVKRTGEKVFLECVQDMDHENMFWYRQDPGLGLRLIYFSYDVKMKEKGDIPEGYSVSREKKERFSLILESASTNQTSMYLCASSLGLGIYREQFFGPGTRLTVL.

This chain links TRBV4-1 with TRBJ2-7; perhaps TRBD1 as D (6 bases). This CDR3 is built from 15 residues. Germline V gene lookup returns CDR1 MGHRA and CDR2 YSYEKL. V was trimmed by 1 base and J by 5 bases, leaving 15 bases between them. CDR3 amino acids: CASSQVRQGNDEQYF. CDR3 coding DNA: TGCGCCAGCAGCCAAGTCAGGCAGGGGAACGACGAGCAGTACTTC.

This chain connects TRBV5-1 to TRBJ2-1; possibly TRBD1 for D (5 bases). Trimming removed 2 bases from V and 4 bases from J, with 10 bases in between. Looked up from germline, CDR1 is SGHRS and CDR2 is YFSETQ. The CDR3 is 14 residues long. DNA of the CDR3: TGCGCCAGCAGCTTCGACCAGGGTTACAATGAGCAGTTCTTC. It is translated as CASSFDQGYNEQFF.

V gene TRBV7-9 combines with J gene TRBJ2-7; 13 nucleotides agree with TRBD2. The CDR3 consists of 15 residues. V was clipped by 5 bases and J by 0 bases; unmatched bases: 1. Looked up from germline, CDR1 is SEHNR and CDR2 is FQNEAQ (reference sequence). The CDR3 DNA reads TGTGCCAGCAGCCGGACTAGCGGGGGCTCCTACGAGCAGTACTTC. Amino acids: CASSRTSGGSYEQYF.

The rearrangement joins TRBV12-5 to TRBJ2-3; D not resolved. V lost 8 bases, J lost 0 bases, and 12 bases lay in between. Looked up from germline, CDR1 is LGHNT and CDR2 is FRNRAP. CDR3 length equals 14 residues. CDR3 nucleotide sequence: TGTGCTAGTTGCCGGAGCCAGAGCACAGATACGCAGTATTTT. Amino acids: CASCRSQSTDTQYF.

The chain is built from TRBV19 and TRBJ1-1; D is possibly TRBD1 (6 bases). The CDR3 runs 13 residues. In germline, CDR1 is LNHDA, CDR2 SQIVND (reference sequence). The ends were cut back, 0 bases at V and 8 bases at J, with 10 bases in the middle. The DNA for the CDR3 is TGTGCCAGTAGTATAGAGGGGGGGCCGGAAGCTTTCTTT. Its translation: CASSIEGGPEAFF.

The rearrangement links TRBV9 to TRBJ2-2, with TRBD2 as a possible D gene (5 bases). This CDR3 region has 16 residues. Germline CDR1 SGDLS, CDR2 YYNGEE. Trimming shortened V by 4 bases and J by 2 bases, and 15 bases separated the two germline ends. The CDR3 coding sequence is TGTGCCAGCAGCCCGTACGGGGAGCGAAACACCGGGGAGCTGTTTTTT. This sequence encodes CASSPYGERNTGELFF.

The CDR3 nucleotides read TGTGCCAGCAGTTCTGAGGGAAACACTGAAGCTTTCTTT. Its translation is CASSSEGNTEAFF. V is TRBV6-5 and J is TRBJ1-1; unclear D gene. The CDR3 sequence is 13 residues long. Germline V gene sequence: CDR1 MNHEY, CDR2 SVGAGI. The V end was cut by 4 bases, the J end by 2 bases, with 8 bases between.

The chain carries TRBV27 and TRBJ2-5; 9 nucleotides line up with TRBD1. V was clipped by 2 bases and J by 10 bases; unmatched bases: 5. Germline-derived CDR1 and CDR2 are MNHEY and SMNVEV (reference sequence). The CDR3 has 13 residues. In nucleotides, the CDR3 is TGTGCCAGCAGTTTAGGGACAGGGAGGGTCCAGTACTTC. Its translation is CASSLGTGRVQYF.